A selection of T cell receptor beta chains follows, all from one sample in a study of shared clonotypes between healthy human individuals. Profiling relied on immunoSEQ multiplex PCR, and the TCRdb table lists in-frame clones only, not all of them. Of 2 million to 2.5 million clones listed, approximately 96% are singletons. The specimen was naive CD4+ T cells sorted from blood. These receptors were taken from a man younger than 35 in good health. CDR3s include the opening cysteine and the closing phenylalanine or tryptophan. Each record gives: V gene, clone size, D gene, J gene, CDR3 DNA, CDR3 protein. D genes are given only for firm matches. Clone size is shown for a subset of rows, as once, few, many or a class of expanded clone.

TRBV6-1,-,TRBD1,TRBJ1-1,TGTGCCAGCAGCTCCGCCGGGACAGTGAACACTGAAGCTTTCTTT,CASSSAGTVNTEAFF
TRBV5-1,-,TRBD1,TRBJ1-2,TGCGCCAGCAGCTTGGATGCAGGGGGTGGCTACACCTTC,CASSLDAGGGYTF
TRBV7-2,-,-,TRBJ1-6,TGTGCCAGCAGCTTAGCAATCGAAAGCTCCTATAATTCACCCCTCCACTTT,CASSLAIESSYNSPLHF
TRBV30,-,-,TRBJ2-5,TGTGCCTGGAGTCAACCGACCGGACAGCACCAAGAGACCCAGTACTTC,CAWSQPTGQHQETQYF
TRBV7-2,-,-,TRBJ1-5,TGTGCCAGCAGCTCCACAGGGCTGAGCAATCAGCCCCAGCATTTT,CASSSTGLSNQPQHF
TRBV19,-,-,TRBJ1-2,TGTGCCAGTAAACTGACCCGGGACACTCCGGATGGCTACACCTTC,CASKLTRDTPDGYTF
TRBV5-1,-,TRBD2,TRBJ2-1,TGCGCCAGCAGCTTGGGCGCGGGACTAGCGGTCGATGAGCAGTTCTTC,CASSLGAGLAVDEQFF
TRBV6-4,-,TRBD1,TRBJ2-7,TGTGCCAGCAGCTTTGCCGACAGGGCGGTCGTCACCTACGAGCAGTACTTC,CASSFADRAVVTYEQYF
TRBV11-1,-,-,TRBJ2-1,TGTGCCAGCAGCTTAGCAGGGTACAATGAGCAGTTCTTC,CASSLAGYNEQFF
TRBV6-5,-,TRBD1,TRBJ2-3,TGTGCCAGCAGACGACAGGGGGCTGGTACAGATACGCAGTATTTT,CASRRQGAGTDTQYF
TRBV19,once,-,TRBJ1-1,TGTGCCAGTAGTATAGATAACAGCGTGAACACTGAAGCTTTCTTT,CASSIDNSVNTEAFF
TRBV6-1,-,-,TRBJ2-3,TGTGCCAGCAGAATATCTTCAGGGGGGGCTACGCAGTATTTT,CASRISSGGATQYF
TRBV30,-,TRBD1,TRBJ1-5,TGTGCCTGGAGCGCTGGACAGGACAGGTCCAATCAGCCCCAGCATTTT,CAWSAGQDRSNQPQHF
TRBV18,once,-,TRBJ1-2,TGTGCCAGCTCGCCCGGACAGCCACCTGGCTATGGCTACACCTTC,CASSPGQPPGYGYTF
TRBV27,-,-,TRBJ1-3,TGTGCCAGCAGCCTAAAGGTCCAGGGATACACCATATATTTT,CASSLKVQGYTIYF
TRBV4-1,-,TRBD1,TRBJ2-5,TGCGCCAGCAGCCCGTCCGGGACAGGGAGGCGGGAGACCCAGTACTTC,CASSPSGTGRRETQYF
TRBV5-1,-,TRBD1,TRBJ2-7,TGCGCCAGCACCCGGACAGGGTCCTACGAGCAATACTTC,CASTRTGSYEQYF
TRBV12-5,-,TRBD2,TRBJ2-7,TGTGCTAGTGGTTTGGGACTCTACGGGAGGGCCATCGACGAGCAGTACTTC,CASGLGLYGRAIDEQYF
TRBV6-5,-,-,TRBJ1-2,TGTGCCAGCAGTTTGGGCCTCCCGACGGACTATGGCTACACCTTC,CASSLGLPTDYGYTF
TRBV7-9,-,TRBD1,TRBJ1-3,TGTGCCAGCAGCTTAATCACAGGGGGATATGGAAACACCATATATTTT,CASSLITGGYGNTIYF
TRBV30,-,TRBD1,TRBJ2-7,TGTGCCTGGAGTGAGGGACAGGGTTTTAGCCAGCAGTACTTC,CAWSEGQGFSQQYF
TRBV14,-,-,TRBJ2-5,TGTGCCAGCAGCCAAGGGGGGGAGACCCAGTACTTC,CASSQGGETQYF
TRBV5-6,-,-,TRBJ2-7,TGTGCCAGCAGCCGAATGGACAGCCGCTACGAGCAGTACTTC,CASSRMDSRYEQYF
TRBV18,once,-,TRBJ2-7,TGTGCCAGCTCACCACGGGGGCAGGGCGAGCAGTACTTC,CASSPRGQGEQYF
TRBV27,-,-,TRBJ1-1,TGTGCCAGCGGACAACAGGGAGGCGACACTGAAGCTTTCTTT,CASGQQGGDTEAFF
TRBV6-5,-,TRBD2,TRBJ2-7,TGTGCCAGCAGTTACGGACTAGCGGGAGCGCAGTACTTC,CASSYGLAGAQYF
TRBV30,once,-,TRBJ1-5,TGTGCCTGGAGTGCTCAGGGAGGGTTTCAGCCCCAGCATTTT,CAWSAQGGFQPQHF
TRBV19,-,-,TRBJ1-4,TGTGCCAGTACCACGGGCAGGCATACTAATGAAAAACTGTTTTTT,CASTTGRHTNEKLFF
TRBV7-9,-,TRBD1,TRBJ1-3,TGTGCCAGCAGCCCCGACAGGGTATCTGGAAACACCATATATTTT,CASSPDRVSGNTIYF
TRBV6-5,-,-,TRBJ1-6,TGTGCCAGCAATTTCGGTAGCTCCTATAATTCACCCCTCCACTTT,CASNFGSSYNSPLHF
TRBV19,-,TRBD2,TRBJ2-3,TGTGCCAGTAGTCTCAGACTAGCGGGGAGCCCGGCCAAAGAGTATTTT,CASSLRLAGSPAKEYF
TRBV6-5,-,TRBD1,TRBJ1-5,TGTGCCAGCAGTCGACAGGGAGGTCGTCAGCCCCAGCATTTT,CASSRQGGRQPQHF
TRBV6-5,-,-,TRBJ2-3,TGTGCCAGCAGTTACTTCGGAAGTAAAACGCAGTATTTT,CASSYFGSKTQYF
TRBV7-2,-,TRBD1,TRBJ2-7,TGTGCCAGCAGCATACAGGGGGCATCCTACGAGCAGTACTTC,CASSIQGASYEQYF
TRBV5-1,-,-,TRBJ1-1,TGCGCCAGCAGCTTGGTTCCCAGTGGCGATGGGGGTACTGAAGCTTTCTTT,CASSLVPSGDGGTEAFF
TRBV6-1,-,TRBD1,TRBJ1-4,TGTGCCAGCAGGCGGGGACAGGGCGTTGAAAAACTGTTTTTT,CASRRGQGVEKLFF
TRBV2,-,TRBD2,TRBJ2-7,TGTGCCAGCAGTGCCCGACTAGCGGGGAGCTCCTACGAGCAGTACTTC,CASSARLAGSSYEQYF
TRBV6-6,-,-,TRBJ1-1,TGTGCCAGCAGGTGGGGGGAAACTGAAGCTTTCTTT,CASRWGETEAFF
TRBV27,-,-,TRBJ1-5,TGTGCCAGCAGTTTACAGGGAAATCAGCCCCAGCATTTT,CASSLQGNQPQHF
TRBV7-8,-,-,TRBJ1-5,TGTGCCAGCAGCGAAAGTCGGGGGGCAGGGAATCAGCCCCAGCATTTT,CASSESRGAGNQPQHF
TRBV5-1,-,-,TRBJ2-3,TGCGCCAGCAGCGGTATAGGAGGGAGCACAGATACGCAGTATTTT,CASSGIGGSTDTQYF
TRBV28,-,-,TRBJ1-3,TGTGCCAGCAAGGAGACAGTCCGCGACTCTGGAAACACCATATATTTT,CASKETVRDSGNTIYF